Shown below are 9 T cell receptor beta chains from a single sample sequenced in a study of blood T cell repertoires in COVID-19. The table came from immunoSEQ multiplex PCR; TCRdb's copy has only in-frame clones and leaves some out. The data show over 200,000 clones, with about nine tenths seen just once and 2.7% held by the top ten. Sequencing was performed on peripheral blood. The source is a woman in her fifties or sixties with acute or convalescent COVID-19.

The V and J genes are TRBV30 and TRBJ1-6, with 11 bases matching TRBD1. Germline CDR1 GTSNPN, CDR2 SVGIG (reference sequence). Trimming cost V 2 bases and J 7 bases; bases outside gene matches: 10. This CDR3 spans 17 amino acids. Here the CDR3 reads CAWSLETGDRGNSPLHF. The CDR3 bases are TGTGCCTGGAGTTTAGAGACCGGGGACAGGGGGAATTCACCCCTCCACTTT.

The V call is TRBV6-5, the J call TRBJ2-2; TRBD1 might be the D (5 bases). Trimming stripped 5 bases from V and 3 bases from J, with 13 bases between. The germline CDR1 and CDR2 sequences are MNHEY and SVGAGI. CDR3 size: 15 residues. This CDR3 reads CASSNHRTYTGELFF. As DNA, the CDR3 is TGTGCCAGCAGTAACCACAGGACCTACACCGGGGAGCTGTTTTTT.

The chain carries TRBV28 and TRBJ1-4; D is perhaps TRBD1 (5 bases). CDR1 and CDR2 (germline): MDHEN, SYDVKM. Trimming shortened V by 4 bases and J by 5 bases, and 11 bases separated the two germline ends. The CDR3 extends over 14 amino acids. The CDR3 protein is CASSSAGRNEKLFF. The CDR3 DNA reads TGTGCCAGCAGTTCGGCAGGGCGAAATGAAAAACTGTTTTTT.

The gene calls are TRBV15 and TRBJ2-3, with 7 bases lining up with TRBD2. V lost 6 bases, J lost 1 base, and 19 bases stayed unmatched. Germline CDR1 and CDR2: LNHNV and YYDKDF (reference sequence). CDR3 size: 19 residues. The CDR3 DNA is TGTGCCACCAGGCAACAACCACCCTGGGAGGGGTTGGGCACAGATACGCAGTATTTT. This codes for CATRQQPPWEGLGTDTQYF.

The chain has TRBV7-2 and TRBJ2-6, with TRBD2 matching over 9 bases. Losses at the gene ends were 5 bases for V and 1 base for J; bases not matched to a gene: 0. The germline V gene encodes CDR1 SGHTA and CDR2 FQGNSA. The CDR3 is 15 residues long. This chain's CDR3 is CASSAGGSGANVLTF. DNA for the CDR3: TGTGCCAGCAGCGCGGGAGGGTCTGGGGCCAACGTCCTGACTTTC. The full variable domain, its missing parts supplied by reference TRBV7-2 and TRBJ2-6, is GAGVSQSPSNKVTEKGKDVELRCDPISGHTALYWYRQSLGQGLEFLIYFQGNSAPDKSGLPSDRFSAERTGGSVSTLTIQRTQQEDSAVYLCASSAGGSGANVLTFGAGSRLTVL.

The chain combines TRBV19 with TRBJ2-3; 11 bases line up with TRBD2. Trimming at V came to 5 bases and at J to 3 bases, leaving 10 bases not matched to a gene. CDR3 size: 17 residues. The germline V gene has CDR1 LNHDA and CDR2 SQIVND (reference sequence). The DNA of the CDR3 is TGTGCCAGTAGTTCCCCACCGGGACTAGCGGCAACAGATACGCAGTATTTT. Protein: CASSSPPGLAATDTQYF.

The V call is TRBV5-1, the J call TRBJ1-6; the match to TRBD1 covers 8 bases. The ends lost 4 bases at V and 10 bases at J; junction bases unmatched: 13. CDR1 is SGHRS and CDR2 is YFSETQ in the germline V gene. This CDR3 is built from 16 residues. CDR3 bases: TGCGCCAGCAGCCGCCTGACAGGGGACAGCAACTCACCCCTCCACTTT. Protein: CASSRLTGDSNSPLHF.

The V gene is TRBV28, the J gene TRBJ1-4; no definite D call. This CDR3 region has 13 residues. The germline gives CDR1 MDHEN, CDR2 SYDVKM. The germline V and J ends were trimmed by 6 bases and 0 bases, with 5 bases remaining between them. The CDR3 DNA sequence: TGTGCCAGCAGCCAATCAACTAATGAAAAACTGTTTTTT. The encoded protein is CASSQSTNEKLFF.

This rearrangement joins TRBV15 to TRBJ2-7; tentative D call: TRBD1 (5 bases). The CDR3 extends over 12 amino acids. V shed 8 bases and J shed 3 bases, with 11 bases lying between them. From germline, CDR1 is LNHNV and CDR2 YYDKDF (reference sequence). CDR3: CATGQGFYEQYF. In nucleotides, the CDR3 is TGTGCCACCGGCCAGGGCTTCTACGAGCAGTACTTC.